The entry that follows covers one T cell receptor beta chain sequence. This specimen belongs to a study of graft-versus-host responses after intestinal transplantation. Profiling relied on immunoSEQ multiplex PCR, and the TCRdb table lists in-frame clones only, not all of them. The profile shows some 21,000 clones, less than 40% of them singletons. Germline CDR1 reads SGHRS; CDR2 reads YFSETQ. V gave up 0 bases and J gave up 6 bases; unmatched junction bases: 9. This CDR3 has 17 residues. Plated together were some 200,000 CFSE-labeled responder cells and some 200,000 irradiated, violet-dye-labeled stimulator cells. Cell sorting after the reaction yielded proliferating CFSE-low CD3+CD4+ and CD3+CD8+ responders.

The sample here was alloreactive CD8+ T cells from a mixed lymphocyte reaction culture, taken before intestinal transplant. The subset: CFSE-low proliferating T cells sorted from roughly 6-day pre-transplant mixed lymphocyte reaction (GvH or HvG direction). The TCR was taken from a human patient who received an intestinal transplant. J is TRBJ2-1 and V is TRBV5-1, with 10 bases aligning to TRBD1. The CDR3 nucleotides read TGCGCCAGCAGCTTGGCTTCCCGGGACAGGGGATCCAATGAGCAGTTCTTC. Translated, it gives CASSLASRDRGSNEQFF. The full variable domain, its missing parts supplied by reference TRBV5-1 and TRBJ2-1, is KAGVTQTPRYLIKTRGQQVTLSCSPISGHRSVSWYQQTPGQGLQFLFEYFSETQRNKGNFPGRFSGRQFSNSRSEMNVSTLELGDSALYLCASSLASRDRGSNEQFFGPGTRLTVL.